The rows below give T cell receptor beta chains drawn from one sample of a study of IL-32 and malignant T cell survival in cutaneous lymphoma. Repertoires were generated with immunoSEQ multiplex PCR, while TCRdb's copy carries only in-frame clones and drops some. The sample consists of around 2,000 clones, 82% of them appearing once. The sample here was blood, taken on day 0. Every receptor here comes from a human donor with cutaneous T cell lymphoma. CDR3s include the opening cysteine and the closing phenylalanine or tryptophan. Fields, in order: J gene, D gene, V gene, clone size, CDR3 protein, CDR3 DNA. D genes are given only for firm matches. Clone size is shown for a subset of rows, as once, few, many or a class of expanded clone.

TRBJ1-2	-	TRBV10-3	-	CAISETGMANYGYTF	TGTGCCATCAGTGAGACAGGGATGGCGAACTATGGCTACACCTTC
TRBJ1-1	TRBD1	TRBV4-2	-	CASSLQTGLNTEAFF	TGTGCCAGCAGCCTACAGACAGGGTTGAACACTGAAGCTTTCTTT
TRBJ1-6	-	TRBV7-9	large	CASSSHDKGGRRSPLHF	TGTGCCAGCAGCTCCCACGACAAGGGTGGTCGACGCTCACCCCTCCACTTT
TRBJ2-7	-	TRBV4-1	-	CASSLTGPNYEQYF	TGCGCCAGCAGCCTCACGGGACCCAACTACGAGCAGTACTTC
TRBJ2-3	TRBD2	TRBV7-3	-	CASSLRGGADTQYF	TGTGCCAGCAGCTTACGCGGGGGAGCAGATACGCAGTATTTT
TRBJ2-1	TRBD2	TRBV11-3	-	CASSSSGGLDEQFF	TGTGCCAGCAGCAGTAGCGGGGGGTTGGATGAGCAGTTCTTC
TRBJ2-1	TRBD2	TRBV27	-	CASSLGTSRADEQFF	TGTGCCAGCAGTTTAGGGACTAGCCGGGCGGATGAGCAGTTCTTC
TRBJ1-1	-	TRBV29-1	-	CSVERGTGAFF	TGCAGCGTTGAGAGGGGAACAGGGGCTTTCTTT
TRBJ2-2	-	TRBV5-1	-	CASSLDGGPGELFF	TGCGCCAGCAGCTTGGATGGGGGGCCCGGGGAGCTGTTTTTT
TRBJ2-2	-	TRBV5-4	-	CASSLGYTGELFF	TGTGCCAGCAGCTTGGGGTACACCGGGGAGCTGTTTTTT
TRBJ1-1	-	TRBV6-5	large	CASSYTPGRDEAFF	TGTGCCAGCAGTTACACCCCTGGGAGGGATGAAGCTTTCTTT
TRBJ2-3	TRBD1	TRBV7-9	-	CASSPLTGGPTDTQYF	TGCGCCAGCAGCCCCCTTACAGGGGGCCCTACAGATACGCAGTATTTT
TRBJ2-2	-	TRBV5-4	-	CAINQLGGDNTGELFF	TGTGCCATCAACCAACTAGGCGGGGACAACACCGGGGAGCTGTTTTTT
TRBJ1-2	TRBD1	TRBV7-8	-	CASSLVQGYFGYTF	TGTGCCAGCAGCTTAGTACAGGGGTACTTTGGCTACACCTTC
TRBJ2-7	TRBD2	TRBV5-6	once	CASSPEASGGYEQYF	TGTGCCAGCAGTCCGGAGGCTAGCGGGGGTTACGAGCAGTACTTC
TRBJ1-2	-	TRBV5-1	-	CASSLIPRGKEDGYTF	TGCGCCAGCAGCTTGATCCCCCGCGGGAAGGAGGATGGCTACACCTTC
TRBJ1-6	TRBD1	TRBV19	-	CASSTGQGRNSPLHF	TGTGCCAGTAGTACCGGACAGGGGAGAAACTCACCCCTCCACTTT
TRBJ2-1	-	TRBV2	-	CASRGLVVDWGNEQFF	TGTGCCAGCAGGGGGTTAGTGGTGGATTGGGGGAATGAGCAGTTCTTC
TRBJ1-3	-	TRBV28	-	CASRTLVAGNTIYF	TGTGCCAGCAGGACATTGGTTGCTGGAAACACCATATATTTT
TRBJ2-2	TRBD1	TRBV4-3	large	CASSHRTGRELFF	TGCGCCAGCAGCCATAGGACAGGACGCGAGCTGTTTTTT
TRBJ2-2	TRBD2	TRBV27	-	CASSGRGVTGELFF	TGTGCCAGTTCCGGGAGGGGGGTCACCGGGGAGCTGTTTTTT
TRBJ2-7	-	TRBV28	-	CASSPAGLLYEQYF	TGTGCCAGCAGTCCGGCGGGACTCCTCTACGAGCAGTACTTC
TRBJ1-1	TRBD1	TRBV9	few	CASSWGGEGGGMNTEAFF	TGTGCCAGCAGCTGGGGAGGTGAAGGGGGCGGGATGAACACTGAAGCTTTCTTT
TRBJ2-7	-	TRBV7-2	-	CASSQRTGREQYF	TGCGCCAGCAGCCAAAGAACAGGAAGGGAGCAGTACTTC
TRBJ2-3	-	TRBV10-3	-	CAISEGGDTQYF	TGTGCCATCAGTGAGGGTGGAGATACGCAGTATTTT
TRBJ2-2	-	TRBV6-6	large	CASSVDSANTGELFF	TGTGCCAGCAGTGTGGACAGCGCGAACACCGGGGAGCTGTTTTTT
TRBJ2-7	-	TRBV7-9	-	CASSLWAQTVYEQYF	TGTGCCAGCAGCTTGTGGGCCCAGACAGTCTACGAGCAGTACTTC
TRBJ2-7	-	TRBV5-6	-	CASSFLASSYEQYF	TGTGCCAGCAGCTTCCTAGCGTCCTCCTACGAGCAGTACTTC
TRBJ1-5	-	TRBV30	-	CAWLVEGGGNQPQHF	TGTGCCTGGCTGGTCGAGGGGGGGGGCAATCAGCCCCAGCATTTT
TRBJ1-1	-	TRBV7-6	-	CASSLFSMNTEAFF	TGTGCCAGCAGCCTTTTCTCTATGAACACTGAAGCTTTCTTT
TRBJ2-7	-	TRBV4-1	-	CASSPQGIGSEQYF	TGCGCCAGCAGCCCACAGGGAATAGGTAGCGAGCAGTACTTC
TRBJ2-7	TRBD1	TRBV4-3	large	CASSQRTGREQYF	TGCGCCAGCAGCCAAAGGACAGGGCGCGAGCAGTACTTC
TRBJ1-1	TRBD1	TRBV9	once	CASSVGTGANTEAFF	TGTGCCAGCAGCGTAGGGACAGGGGCCAACACTGAAGCTTTCTTT